The clone carrying this T cell receptor (beta chain) was seen once. Its antigen is unidentified. Each sample had two DNA replicates, about 0.5 ug blood or 1.5 ug tissue. Data came from immunoSEQ multiplex PCR; TCRdb stores just in-frame clones and leaves some out. The table lists about 51,000 clones, around 80% of them singletons. The data derive from a study of early stage breast cancer tumors. Study-wide results and limits: Enriched TCRB sequences shared across patients were mostly commonly generated sequences. Tumor and normal breast were distinguished via blood comparison in about 90% of the 16 patients. Unsorted bulk genomic DNA sequencing lacked pairing and functional marker data.

The CDR3 sequence is 12 residues long. Germline values: CDR1 MNHEY, CDR2 SMNVEV (reference sequence). Trimming stripped 3 bases from V and 6 bases from J, with 5 bases between. The V and J genes are TRBV27 and TRBJ2-2, with D uncertain. Sequencing input: blood. The clonotype was recovered from a person aged 35-55 years with breast cancer. The DNA for the CDR3 is TGTGCCAGCAGTTTTTTAGCCGGGGAGCTGTTTTTT. Encoded protein: CASSFLAGELFF.